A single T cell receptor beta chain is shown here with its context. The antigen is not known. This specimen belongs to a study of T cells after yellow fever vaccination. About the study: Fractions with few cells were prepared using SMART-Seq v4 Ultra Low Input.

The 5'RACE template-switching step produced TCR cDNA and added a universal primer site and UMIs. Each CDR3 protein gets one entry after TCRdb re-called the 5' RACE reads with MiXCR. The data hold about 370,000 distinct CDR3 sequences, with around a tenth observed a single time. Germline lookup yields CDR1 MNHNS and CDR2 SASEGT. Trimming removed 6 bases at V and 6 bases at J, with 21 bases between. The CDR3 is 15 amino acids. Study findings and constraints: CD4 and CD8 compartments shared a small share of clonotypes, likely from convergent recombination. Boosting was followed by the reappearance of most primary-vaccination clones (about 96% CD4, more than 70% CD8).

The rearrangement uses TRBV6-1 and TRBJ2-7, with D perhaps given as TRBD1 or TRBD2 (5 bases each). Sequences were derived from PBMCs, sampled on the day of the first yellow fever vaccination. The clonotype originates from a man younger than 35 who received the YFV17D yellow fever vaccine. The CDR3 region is CASRQSGTASGEQYV. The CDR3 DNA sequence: TGTGCCAGCAGGCAGTCCGGGACCGCGTCCGGCGAGCAGTACGTC.